A single sample is the source of the 30 T cell receptor beta chains below, sequenced in a study of cytomegalovirus exposure and HLA in healthy donors. Use of 60 Vbeta and 13 Jbeta primers characterized the PCR. Sequencing used immunoSEQ multiplex PCR; TCRdb keeps in-frame clones, though not all of them. The table has approximately 110,000 clones, around 80% seen once. Sequenced sample: PBMCs. These receptors were obtained from a female donor in good health and CMV-seropositive.

The CDR3 protein is CASSEEGNYGYTF. CDR3 nucleotides: TGTGCCAGCAGCGAGGAGGGGAACTATGGCTACACCTTC. This rearrangement joins TRBV5-6 to TRBJ1-2, with D possibly matching TRBD1 (5 bases). V lost 4 bases and J lost 2, with 9 bases in between. Per germline, CDR1 SGHDT and CDR2 YYEEEE. This CDR3 is 13 amino acids long. Full variable domain (missing parts from reference TRBV5-6 and TRBJ1-2): DAGVTQSPTHLIKTRGQQVTLRCSPKSGHDTVSWYQQALGQGPQFIFQYYEEEERQRGNFPDRFSGHQFPNYSSELNVNALLLGDSALYLCASSEEGNYGYTFGSGTRLTVV.

This clone was seen just once. The chain links TRBV21-1 to TRBJ1-5; TRBD1 is taken as the D call from the table, unchecked against the DNA. TRBV21-1 is labeled a pseudogene. The CDR3 is 15 residues long. CDR3 loop: CASSNDPGSGQPQHF. CDR3 bases: TGTGCCAGCAGCAACGATCCAGGGTCTGGTCAGCCCCAGCATTTT.

V is TRBV11-3 and J is TRBJ2-1; weak D call: TRBD2 (5 bases). Germline V CDR1 and CDR2: SGHNT, YENEEA. Trimming took off 4 bases at V and 2 bases at J, with 12 bases between the two ends. This CDR3 is 15 amino acids long. For the CDR3, the DNA is TGTGCCAGCAGCTCCTTGACGGGAACCTACAATGAGCAGTTCTTC. Amino acid sequence: CASSSLTGTYNEQFF.

This clone was recorded only once. V gene TRBV28 combines with J gene TRBJ1-2; 9 bases are shared with TRBD1. The germline V gene has CDR1 MDHEN and CDR2 SYDVKM. The CDR3 extends over 14 amino acids. The junction had 2 bases not matched to a gene; V was cut back by 2 bases and J by 4 bases. The CDR3 sequence: CASSLGDRAYGYTF. CDR3 nucleotide sequence: TGTGCCAGCAGTTTAGGGGACAGGGCCTATGGCTACACCTTC.

This rearrangement joins TRBV29-1 to TRBJ2-5; the match to TRBD1 covers 7 bases. CDR1 and CDR2 from the germline V gene are SQVTM and ANQGSEA. With V trimmed by 4 bases and J by 4 bases, 9 bases remained unmatched. The CDR3 totals 14 residues. CDR3: CSVATGARGETQYF. Here the CDR3 DNA reads TGCAGCGTTGCCACAGGGGCTAGAGGAGAGACCCAGTACTTC.

This clone was counted only a few times. The gene calls are TRBV7-2 and TRBJ2-5, with 9 bases lining up with TRBD2. Germline trimming cut 4 bases from V and 5 bases from J; bases unmatched to any gene: 8. This CDR3 has 15 residues. Germline CDR1 reads SGHTA; CDR2 reads FQGNSA. The CDR3 sequence is CASSWRRGGQETQYF. The CDR3 nucleotides read TGTGCCAGCAGCTGGCGGCGGGGGGGGCAGGAGACCCAGTACTTC.

The V gene is TRBV7-9, the J gene TRBJ2-5, with 8 bases identical to TRBD2. With 5 bases clipped from V and 4 bases from J, the junction kept 6 bases outside the gene matches. The germline gives CDR1 SEHNR, CDR2 FQNEAQ (reference sequence). This CDR3 region has 14 residues. The CDR3 is CASSRAGGGETQYF. CDR3 nucleotides: TGTGCCAGCAGCCGGGCGGGGGGAGGAGAGACCCAGTACTTC.

The chain uses TRBV29-1 and TRBJ1-3, with D uncertain. The V gene lost 7 bases and the J gene lost 4 bases, with 17 bases spanning the gap. Germline CDR1 SQVTM, CDR2 ANQGSEA. CDR3 length equals 14 residues. CDR3 amino acids: CSARLPGTGNTIYF. CDR3 DNA: TGCAGCGCCCGGCTTCCGGGTACAGGAAACACCATATATTTT.

This clone appeared once. The V and J genes are TRBV6-6 and TRBJ1-2, with 9 bases aligning to TRBD1. CDR3 length: 16 residues. The germline V gene encodes CDR1 MNHNY and CDR2 SVGAGI (reference sequence). Unmatched junction bases numbered 14, after V lost 5 bases and J lost 7 bases. CDR3 protein: CASSRELLDRGGGYTF. As DNA, the CDR3 is TGTGCCAGCAGTAGAGAACTACTGGACAGGGGAGGTGGCTACACCTTC.

The V call is TRBV1, the J call TRBJ2-7; whether TRBD2, the table's D call, matches the DNA was not checked. TRBV1 is an annotated pseudogene. The CDR3 has 13 amino acids. The CDR3 reads CTSSLGTYYEQYF. The CDR3 coding sequence is TGCACCAGCAGCCTAGGGACTTACTACGAGCAGTACTTC.

This chain links TRBV18 with TRBJ1-4; possible D gene TRBD1, 5 bases. V lost 5 bases and J 1 base, leaving 11 bases between the germline ends. Germline V gene lookup returns CDR1 KGHSH and CDR2 LQKENI. CDR3 length: 15 amino acids. CDR3 nucleotide sequence: TGTGCCAGCTCAAGTGCTAGGGGAACTAATGAAAAACTGTTTTTT. Translation gives CASSSARGTNEKLFF. The variable domain in full, completed from reference TRBV18 and TRBJ1-4, reads NAGVMQNPRHLVRRRGQEARLRCSPMKGHSHVYWYRQLPEEGLKFMVYLQKENIIDESGMPKERFSAEFPKEGPSILRIQQVVRGDSAAYFCASSSARGTNEKLFFGSGTQLSVL.

In its sample, this clone was seen once. V usage is TRBV25-1 and J usage is TRBJ1-1; 9 nucleotides align to TRBD1. Germline CDR1 is MGHDK and CDR2 is SYGVNS. With V trimmed by 6 bases and J by 2 bases, 1 base remained unmatched. The CDR3 extends over 13 amino acids. The CDR3 sequence: CASRGQGNTEAFF. DNA for the CDR3: TGTGCCAGCAGGGGACAGGGAAACACTGAAGCTTTCTTT.

This clone was detected only once. This chain links TRBV7-2 with TRBJ2-3; 7 positions match TRBD2. V lost 0 bases to trimming and J lost 3 bases; unmatched junction nucleotides: 18. Germline CDR1 SGHTA, CDR2 FQGNSA. The CDR3 has 20 amino acids. The CDR3 spells CASSLAPSGFTASMTDTQYF. CDR3 DNA: TGTGCCAGCAGCTTAGCGCCTAGCGGTTTCACAGCTAGCATGACAGATACGCAGTATTTT.

This clone was found once. This chain uses TRBV4-2 with TRBJ2-1, with TRBD2 matching over 7 bases. This CDR3 contains 17 residues. V lost 3 bases, J lost 8 bases, and 16 bases stayed unmatched. Per germline, CDR1 LGHNA and CDR2 YNFKEQ. The CDR3 is CASSQAKREKPFDEQFF. CDR3 nucleotide sequence: TGTGCCAGCAGCCAGGCCAAGCGGGAAAAGCCTTTCGATGAGCAGTTCTTC.

The chain links TRBV10-3 to TRBJ1-1; TRBD1 agrees at 7 bases. CDR1 ENHRY and CDR2 SYGVKD come from the germline V gene. This CDR3 is 14 amino acids long. V dropped 2 bases and J dropped 5; count of bases not matched to a gene: 5. CDR3 sequence reads: CAISEVTGATEAFF. DNA for the CDR3: TGTGCCATCAGTGAGGTTACAGGGGCTACTGAAGCTTTCTTT.

The chain carries TRBV2 and TRBJ1-2; perhaps TRBD1 as D (5 bases). Germline CDR1 reads SNHLY; CDR2 reads FYNNEI. Trimming cost V 2 bases and J 4 bases, with 14 bases left between them. The CDR3 is 15 residues long. DNA of the CDR3: TGTGCCAGCAGTGAATTGCGGGGCAAGGGCTATGGCTACACCTTC. It encodes CASSELRGKGYGYTF.

This chain joins TRBV9 and TRBJ2-3; 8 bases agree with TRBD2. V lost 5 bases and J lost 1; bases outside the gene matches: 9. The germline CDR1 and CDR2 sequences are SGDLS and YYNGEE. This CDR3 is 16 amino acids long. CDR3 amino acids: CASSQTGGGRTDTQYF. Written as DNA, the CDR3 is TGTGCCAGCAGTCAAACCGGGGGGGGCCGCACAGATACGCAGTATTTT.

The chain employs TRBV2 and TRBJ1-6, with 7 bases aligning to TRBD1. Per the germline V gene, CDR1 is SNHLY and CDR2 is FYNNEI. V shed 8 bases, J shed 6 bases, and the junction held 7 bases outside the gene matches. The CDR3 has 14 amino acids. The CDR3, as DNA: TGTGCCAGCCGAACGGGACAGATTAATTCACCCCTCCACTTT. Protein product: CASRTGQINSPLHF.

The rearrangement uses TRBV7-6 and TRBJ2-1; D may be TRBD2 (6 bases). Germline loops: CDR1 SGHVS, CDR2 FNYEAQ. This CDR3 is built from 15 residues. V lost 4 bases, J lost 4 bases, and 14 bases lay in between. The CDR3 bases are TGTGCCAGCAGCTCCCCCCCCCGGGGGTACAATGAGCAGTTCTTC. This gives the protein CASSSPPRGYNEQFF.

The chain links TRBV2 to TRBJ2-7; 7 bases align to TRBD1. Germline values: CDR1 SNHLY, CDR2 FYNNEI. Germline trimming cut 7 bases from V and 3 bases from J; bases unmatched to any gene: 3. The CDR3 has 12 amino acids. CDR3 sequence reads: CASNRDSYEQYF. The CDR3 DNA reads TGTGCCAGCAACCGGGACAGCTACGAGCAGTACTTC. The variable domain in full, with the rest retrieved from reference TRBV2 and TRBJ2-7, is EPEVTQTPSHQVTQMGQEVILRCVPISNHLYFYWYRQILGQKVEFLVSFYNNEISEKSEIFDDQFSVERPDGSNFTLKIRSTKLEDSAMYFCASNRDSYEQYFGPGTRLTVT.

V and J are TRBV27 and TRBJ2-7; 8 nucleotides align to TRBD1. The germline V gene has CDR1 MNHEY and CDR2 SMNVEV (reference sequence). Germline trimming cut 3 bases from V and 2 bases from J; bases unmatched to any gene: 3. The CDR3 loop spans 14 amino acids. The CDR3 is CASSFMDRAYEQYF. The CDR3 DNA is TGTGCCAGCAGTTTTATGGACAGGGCCTACGAGCAGTACTTC.

About this clone itself: The sample carries other DNA sequences with the same CDR3. The J gene is TRBJ1-1, the V gene TRBV30; D remains ambiguous. The V and J ends lost 2 bases and 1 base respectively, with 8 bases between them. This CDR3 has 13 residues. CDR1 is GTSNPN, CDR2 SVGIG, per germline (reference sequence). DNA for the CDR3: TGTGCCTGGAGTATCGGAGGGAACACTGAAGCTTTCTTT. Protein: CAWSIGGNTEAFF.

The gene calls are TRBV5-1 and TRBJ1-2, with TRBD1 matching over 10 bases. This CDR3 region has 15 residues. The V gene end was trimmed by 0 bases and the J gene end by 8 bases; junction bases not matched to a gene: 7. CDR1 is SGHRS and CDR2 is YFSETQ in the germline V gene. The CDR3 here is CASSLGATGGDGYTF. CDR3 DNA sequence: TGCGCCAGCAGCTTGGGGGCGACAGGGGGCGACGGCTACACCTTC. The full variable domain, in which reference TRBV5-1 and TRBJ1-2 provide the parts outside the CDR3, is KAGVTQTPRYLIKTRGQQVTLSCSPISGHRSVSWYQQTPGQGLQFLFEYFSETQRNKGNFPGRFSGRQFSNSRSEMNVSTLELGDSALYLCASSLGATGGDGYTFGSGTRLTVV.

The rearrangement links TRBV6-5 to TRBJ2-2, with TRBD2 identical over 7 bases. The CDR3 has 16 residues. The V and J ends lost 2 bases and 5 bases, in that order; junction bases with no gene match: 8. The V gene's germline CDR1 is MNHEY and CDR2 SVGAGI. Written as DNA, the CDR3 is TGTGCCAGCAGTTACCAACGGCAGGGAGGGACCGGGGAGCTGTTTTTT. Its translation is CASSYQRQGGTGELFF.

This sequence joins TRBV4-1 and TRBJ2-1, with D maybe TRBD1 (6 bases). The germline V and J ends were trimmed by 2 bases and 8 bases, with 16 bases remaining between them. The CDR3 length is 15 residues. Germline V gene data show CDR1 as MGHRA and CDR2 as YSYEKL. CDR3 in DNA: TGCGCCAGCAGCCAACAGGGGCCGCCAAGGGATGAGCAGTTCTTC. Amino acids: CASSQQGPPRDEQFF.

This clone appeared a few times. The genes are TRBV4-1 and TRBJ1-5, with D possibly being TRBD1 (5 bases). The germline V gene has CDR1 MGHRA and CDR2 YSYEKL. The CDR3 spans 17 residues. The V end was cut by 2 bases, the J end by 6 bases, with 20 bases between. The CDR3 spells CASSQLEGRGLSQPQHF. For the CDR3, the DNA is TGCGCCAGCAGCCAACTGGAGGGGAGAGGGCTGAGTCAGCCCCAGCATTTT.

The chain uses TRBV7-3 and TRBJ2-1; 12 bases are a match to TRBD2. J lost 3 bases, V lost 1 base, and 4 bases had no gene match. This CDR3 spans 17 amino acids. Germline lookup yields CDR1 SGHTA and CDR2 FQGTGA. CDR3 bases: TGTGCCAGCAGCTTAATCCCACTAGCGGGGGGCTACAATGAGCAGTTCTTC. Protein product: CASSLIPLAGGYNEQFF.

Details on this clone: It is likely a read error: a sequence one base away is far more abundant. The chain joins TRBV6-1 to TRBJ1-5; TRBD1 is a possible D gene (6 bases). The CDR3 totals 16 residues. CDR1 and CDR2 (germline): MNHNS, SASEGT. This CDR3 reads CASGEAVGQGNQPQHF. CDR3 sequence (DNA): TGTGCCAGCGGTGAAGCGGTGGGGCAGGGGAATCAGCCCCAGCATTTT.

The chain carries TRBV10-1 and TRBJ2-1; D ambiguous. Trimming pared 0 bases from V and 9 bases from J, leaving 12 bases between. Per germline, CDR1 WNHNN and CDR2 SYGVQD (reference sequence). The CDR3 is 14 residues long. In DNA, the CDR3 is TGCGCCAGCAGTGAGTCGGTCGGTATCGGTGAGCAGTTCTTC. It encodes CASSESVGIGEQFF.

This clone was seen a single time. This sequence joins TRBV28 and TRBJ1-1, with 8 bases fitting TRBD1. Per germline, CDR1 MDHEN and CDR2 SYDVKM. CDR3 length: 14 residues. With 7 bases clipped from V and 4 bases from J, the junction kept 8 bases outside the gene matches. CDR3 in DNA: TGTGCCAGCATCGCTCCAGGGGGCGCCACTGAAGCTTTCTTT. The encoded protein is CASIAPGGATEAFF.